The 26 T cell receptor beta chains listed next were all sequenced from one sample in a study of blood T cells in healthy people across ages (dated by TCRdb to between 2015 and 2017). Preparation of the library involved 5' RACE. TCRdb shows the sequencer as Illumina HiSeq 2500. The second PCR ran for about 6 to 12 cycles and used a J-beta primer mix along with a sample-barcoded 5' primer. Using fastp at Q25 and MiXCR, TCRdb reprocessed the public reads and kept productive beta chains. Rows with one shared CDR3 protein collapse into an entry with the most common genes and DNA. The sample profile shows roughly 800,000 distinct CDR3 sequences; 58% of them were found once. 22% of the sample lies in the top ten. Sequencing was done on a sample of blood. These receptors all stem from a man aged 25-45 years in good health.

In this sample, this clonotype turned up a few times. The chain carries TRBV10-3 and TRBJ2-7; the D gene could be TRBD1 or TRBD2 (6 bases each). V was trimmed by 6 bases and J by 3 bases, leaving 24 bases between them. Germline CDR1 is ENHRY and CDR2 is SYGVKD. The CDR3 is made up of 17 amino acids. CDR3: CAIRDKTGGSGGYEQYF. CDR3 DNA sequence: TGTGCCATCAGGGACAAAACCGGGGGCTCGGGTGGCTACGAGCAGTACTTC.

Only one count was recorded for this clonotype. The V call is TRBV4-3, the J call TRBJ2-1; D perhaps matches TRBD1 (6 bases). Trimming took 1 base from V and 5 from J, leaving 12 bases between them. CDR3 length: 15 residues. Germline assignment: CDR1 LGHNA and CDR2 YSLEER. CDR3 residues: CASSQGVTGNNEQFF. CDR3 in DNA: TGCGCCAGCAGCCAAGGAGTGACAGGCAACAATGAGCAGTTCTTC.

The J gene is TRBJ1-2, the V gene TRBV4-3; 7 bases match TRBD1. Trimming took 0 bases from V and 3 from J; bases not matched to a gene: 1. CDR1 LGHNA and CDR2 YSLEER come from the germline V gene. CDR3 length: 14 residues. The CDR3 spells CASSQDGTDYGYTF. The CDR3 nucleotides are TGCGCCAGCAGCCAAGACGGGACAGACTATGGCTACACCTTC.

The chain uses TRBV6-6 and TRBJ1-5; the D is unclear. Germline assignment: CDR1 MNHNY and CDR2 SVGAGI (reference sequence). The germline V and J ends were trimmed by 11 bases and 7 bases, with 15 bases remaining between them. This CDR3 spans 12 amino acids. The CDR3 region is CAASPGEQPQHF. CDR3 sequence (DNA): TGTGCCGCCAGCCCCGGGGAGCAGCCCCAGCATTTT.

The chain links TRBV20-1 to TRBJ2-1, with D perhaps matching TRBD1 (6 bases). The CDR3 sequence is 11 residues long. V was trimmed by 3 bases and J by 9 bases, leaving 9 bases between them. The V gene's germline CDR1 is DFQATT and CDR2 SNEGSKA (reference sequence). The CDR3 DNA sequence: TGCAGTGCTAGCCAGGGGTCTGAGCAGTTCTTC. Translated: CSASQGSEQFF.

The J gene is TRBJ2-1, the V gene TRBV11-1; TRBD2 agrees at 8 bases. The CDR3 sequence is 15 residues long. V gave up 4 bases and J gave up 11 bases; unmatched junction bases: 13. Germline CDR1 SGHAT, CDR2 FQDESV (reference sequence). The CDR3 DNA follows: TGTGCCAGCAGCTCGGGACTAGGGGCCGAAGGGCAGCAGTTCTTC. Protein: CASSSGLGAEGQQFF.

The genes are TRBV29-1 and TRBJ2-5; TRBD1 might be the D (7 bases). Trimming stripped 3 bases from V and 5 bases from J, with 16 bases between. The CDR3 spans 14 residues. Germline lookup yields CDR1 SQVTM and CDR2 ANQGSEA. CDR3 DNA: TGCAGCGTTGACGGAGGGGGCGCAGAGGAGACCCAGTACTTC. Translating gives CSVDGGGAEETQYF.

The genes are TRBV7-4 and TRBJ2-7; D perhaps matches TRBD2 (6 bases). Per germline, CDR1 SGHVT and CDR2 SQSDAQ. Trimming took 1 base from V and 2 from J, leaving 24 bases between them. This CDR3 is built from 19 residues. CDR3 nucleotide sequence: TGTGCCAGCAGCTTAGAGGGGCGGGCGGGAAGGAAACGTCCCTACGAGCAGTACTTC. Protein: CASSLEGRAGRKRPYEQYF.

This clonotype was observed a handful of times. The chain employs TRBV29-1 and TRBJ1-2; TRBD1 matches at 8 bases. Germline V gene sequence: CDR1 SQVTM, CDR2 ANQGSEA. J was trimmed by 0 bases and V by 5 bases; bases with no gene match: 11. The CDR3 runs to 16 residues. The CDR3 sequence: CSVKTDRAVPNYGYTF. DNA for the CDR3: TGCAGCGTTAAAACGGACAGGGCAGTTCCTAACTATGGCTACACCTTC.

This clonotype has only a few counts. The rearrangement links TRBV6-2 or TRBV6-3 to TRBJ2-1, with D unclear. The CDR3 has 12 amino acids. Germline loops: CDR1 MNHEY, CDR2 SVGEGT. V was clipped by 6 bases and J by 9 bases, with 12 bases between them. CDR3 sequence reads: CASSARLGEQFF. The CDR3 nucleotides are TGTGCCAGCAGCGCCCGCCTAGGTGAGCAGTTCTTC.

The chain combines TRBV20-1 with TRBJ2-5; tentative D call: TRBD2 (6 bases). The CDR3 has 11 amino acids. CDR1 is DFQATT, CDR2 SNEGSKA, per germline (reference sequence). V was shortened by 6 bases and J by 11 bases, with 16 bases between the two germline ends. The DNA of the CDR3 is TGCAGTGCCTCCACCTGGGGGGAGCAGTACTTC. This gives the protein CSASTWGEQYF.

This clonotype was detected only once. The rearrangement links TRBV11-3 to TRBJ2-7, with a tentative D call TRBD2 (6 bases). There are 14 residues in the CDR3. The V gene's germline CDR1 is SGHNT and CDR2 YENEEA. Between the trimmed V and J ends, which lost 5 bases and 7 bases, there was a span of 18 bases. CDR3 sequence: CASSPDGGSSEQYF. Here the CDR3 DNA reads TGTGCCAGCAGCCCGGATGGAGGGAGTAGTGAGCAGTACTTC.

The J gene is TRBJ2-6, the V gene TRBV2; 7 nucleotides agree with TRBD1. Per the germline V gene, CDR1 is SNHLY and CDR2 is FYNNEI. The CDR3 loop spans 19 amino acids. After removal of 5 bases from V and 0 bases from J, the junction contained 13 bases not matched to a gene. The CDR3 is CASSRPRDSLTSGANVLTF. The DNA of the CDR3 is TGTGCCAGCAGTCGGCCCCGGGACAGTCTAACCTCTGGGGCCAACGTCCTGACTTTC.

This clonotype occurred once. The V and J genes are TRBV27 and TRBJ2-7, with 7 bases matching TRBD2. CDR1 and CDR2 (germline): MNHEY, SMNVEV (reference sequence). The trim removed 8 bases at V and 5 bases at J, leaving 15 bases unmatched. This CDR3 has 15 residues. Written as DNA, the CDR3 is TGTGCCAGCTCTCCCTCAGGCCTCGGGGGGAACGAGCAGTACTTC. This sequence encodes CASSPSGLGGNEQYF.

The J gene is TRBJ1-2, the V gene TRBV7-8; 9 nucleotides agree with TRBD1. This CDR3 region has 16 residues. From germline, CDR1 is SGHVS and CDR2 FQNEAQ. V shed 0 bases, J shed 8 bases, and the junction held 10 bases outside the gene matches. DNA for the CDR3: TGTGCCAGCAGCTTAGCGCAAAGGGACAGGGCGGGGGGCTACACCTTC. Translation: CASSLAQRDRAGGYTF.

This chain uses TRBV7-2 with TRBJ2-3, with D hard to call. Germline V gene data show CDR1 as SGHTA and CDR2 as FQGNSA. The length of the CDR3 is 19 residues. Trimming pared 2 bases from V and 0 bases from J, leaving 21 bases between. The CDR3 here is CASSLFGIIWGGSTDTQYF. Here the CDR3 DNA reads TGTGCCAGCAGCTTATTTGGAATTATCTGGGGTGGTAGCACAGATACGCAGTATTTT. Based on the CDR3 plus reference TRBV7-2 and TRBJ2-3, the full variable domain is GAGVSQSPSNKVTEKGKDVELRCDPISGHTALYWYRQSLGQGLEFLIYFQGNSAPDKSGLPSDRFSAERTGGSVSTLTIQRTQQEDSAVYLCASSLFGIIWGGSTDTQYFGPGTRLTVL.

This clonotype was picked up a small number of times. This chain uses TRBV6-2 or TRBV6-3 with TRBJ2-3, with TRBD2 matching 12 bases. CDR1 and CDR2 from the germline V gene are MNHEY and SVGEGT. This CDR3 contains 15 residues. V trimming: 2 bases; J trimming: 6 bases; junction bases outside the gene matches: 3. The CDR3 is CASSYRGTSGDTQYF. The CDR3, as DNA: TGTGCCAGCAGTTACCGAGGGACTAGCGGGGATACGCAGTATTTT.

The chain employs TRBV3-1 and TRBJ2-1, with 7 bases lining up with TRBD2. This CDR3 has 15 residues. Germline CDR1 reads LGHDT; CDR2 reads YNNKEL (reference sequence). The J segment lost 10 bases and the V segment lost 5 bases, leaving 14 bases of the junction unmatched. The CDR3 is CASSSPGLPLKEQFF. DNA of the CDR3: TGTGCCAGCAGCTCCCCGGGACTACCCCTCAAAGAGCAGTTCTTC.

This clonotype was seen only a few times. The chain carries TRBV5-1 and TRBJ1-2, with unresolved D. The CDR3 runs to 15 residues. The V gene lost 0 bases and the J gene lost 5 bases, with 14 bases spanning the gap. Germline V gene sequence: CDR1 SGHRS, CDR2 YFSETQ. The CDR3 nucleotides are TGCGCCAGCAGCTTGGCGGCCGGGGAAGAATATGGCTACACCTTC. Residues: CASSLAAGEEYGYTF.

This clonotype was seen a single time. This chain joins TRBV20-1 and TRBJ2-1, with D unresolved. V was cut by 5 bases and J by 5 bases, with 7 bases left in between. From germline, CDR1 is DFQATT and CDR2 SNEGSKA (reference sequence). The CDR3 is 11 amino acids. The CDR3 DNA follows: TGCAGTGCTTTACAGAACAATGAGCAGTTCTTC. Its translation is CSALQNNEQFF.

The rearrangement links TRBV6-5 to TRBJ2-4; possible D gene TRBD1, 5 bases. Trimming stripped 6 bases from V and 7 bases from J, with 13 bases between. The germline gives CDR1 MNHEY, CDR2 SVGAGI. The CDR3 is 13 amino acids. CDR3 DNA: TGTGCCAGCAGCCCCCAGGGCGGCAACATTCAGTACTTC. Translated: CASSPQGGNIQYF.

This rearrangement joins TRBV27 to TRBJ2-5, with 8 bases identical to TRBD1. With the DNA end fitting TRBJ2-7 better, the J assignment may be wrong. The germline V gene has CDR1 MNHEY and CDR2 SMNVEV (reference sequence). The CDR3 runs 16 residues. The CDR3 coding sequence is TGTGCCAGCAGCTACACCGGGACAGGCTTCCCCTACGAGCAGTACTTC. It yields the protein CASSYTGTGFPYEQYF.

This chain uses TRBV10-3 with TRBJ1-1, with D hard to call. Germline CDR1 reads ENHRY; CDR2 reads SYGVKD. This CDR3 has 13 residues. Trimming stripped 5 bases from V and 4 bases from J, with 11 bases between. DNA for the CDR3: TGTGCCATCAGTCAAGACGAGGGCACTGAAGCTTTCTTT. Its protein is CAISQDEGTEAFF.

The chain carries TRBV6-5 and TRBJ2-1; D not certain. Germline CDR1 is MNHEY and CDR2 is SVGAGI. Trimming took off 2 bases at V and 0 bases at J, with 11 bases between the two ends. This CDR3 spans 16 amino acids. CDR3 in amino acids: CASSYTPGGSYNEQFF. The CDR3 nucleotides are TGTGCCAGCAGTTACACTCCGGGTGGCTCCTACAATGAGCAGTTCTTC.

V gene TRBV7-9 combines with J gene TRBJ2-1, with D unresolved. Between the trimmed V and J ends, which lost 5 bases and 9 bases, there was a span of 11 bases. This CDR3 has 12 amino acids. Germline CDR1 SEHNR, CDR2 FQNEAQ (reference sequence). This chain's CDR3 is CASSLENSEQFF. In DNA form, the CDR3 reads TGTGCCAGCAGCCTAGAGAATAGTGAGCAGTTCTTC.

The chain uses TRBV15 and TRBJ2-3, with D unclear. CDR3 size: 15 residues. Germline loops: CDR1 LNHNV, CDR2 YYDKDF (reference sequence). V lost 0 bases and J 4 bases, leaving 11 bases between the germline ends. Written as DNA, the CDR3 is TGTGCCACCAGCAGAGAGGGAACTCTCGCAGATACGCAGTATTTT. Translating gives CATSREGTLADTQYF.